This T cell receptor beta chain was recorded in a study of blood T cells in healthy people across ages. Notes on the study in general: Using unsorted PBMCs precluded a conclusive naive versus antigen-experienced comparison. A roughly linear fall in TCR beta diversity per million T cells was seen with increasing age. The study regarded diversity estimates from one million T cells as underestimates.

CDR3 length: 16 amino acids. V lost 1 base and J lost 4, with 16 bases in between. CDR1 SGHDN and CDR2 FVKESK come from the germline V gene. This clonotype was seen more than once but under ten times. The antigen remains undetermined. Combining a sample-barcoded 5' primer with a J-beta primer mix, a second PCR ran for roughly 6 to 11 cycles. TCRdb recomputed calls from the 5' RACE reads with MiXCR, one row per CDR3 protein. This table holds hundreds of thousands of distinct CDR3 sequences, roughly 25% found once. These data were likewise used in another study, on T cells of mothers and their children. That paper notes: The entire RNA extract went into cDNA synthesis at about 1.5 ug per 15 ul.

The TCR comes from a boy aged 5-17 years in good health. V gene TRBV14 combines with J gene TRBJ1-2, with D perhaps matching TRBD1 (5 bases). The specimen sequenced was blood. The CDR3 reads CASSQGPGRGPYGYTF. CDR3 DNA: TGTGCCAGCAGCCAAGGTCCGGGACGGGGACCCTATGGCTACACCTTC.